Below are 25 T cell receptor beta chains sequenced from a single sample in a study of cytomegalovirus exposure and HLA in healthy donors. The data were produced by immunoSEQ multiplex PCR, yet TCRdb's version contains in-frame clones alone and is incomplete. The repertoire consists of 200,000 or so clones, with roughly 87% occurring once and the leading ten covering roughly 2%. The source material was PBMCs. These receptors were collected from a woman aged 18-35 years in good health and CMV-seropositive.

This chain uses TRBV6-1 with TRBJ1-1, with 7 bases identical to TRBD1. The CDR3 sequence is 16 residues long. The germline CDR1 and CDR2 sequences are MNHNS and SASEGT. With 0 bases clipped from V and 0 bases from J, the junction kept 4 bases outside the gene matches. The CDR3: CASSEARGQLNTEAFF. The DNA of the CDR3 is TGTGCCAGCAGTGAAGCGCGGGGACAGCTGAACACTGAAGCTTTCTTT.

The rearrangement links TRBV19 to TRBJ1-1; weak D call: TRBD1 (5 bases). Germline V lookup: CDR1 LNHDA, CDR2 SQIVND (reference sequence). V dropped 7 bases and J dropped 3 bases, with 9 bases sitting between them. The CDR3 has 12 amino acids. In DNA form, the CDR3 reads TGTGCCAGTAAGATAGGGGACACTGAAGCTTTCTTT. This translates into CASKIGDTEAFF.

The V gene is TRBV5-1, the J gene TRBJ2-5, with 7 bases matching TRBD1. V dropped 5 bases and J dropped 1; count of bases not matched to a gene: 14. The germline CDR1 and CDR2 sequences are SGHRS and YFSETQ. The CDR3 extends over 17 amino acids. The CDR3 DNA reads TGCGCCAGCAGGAAAGCAATAGGACAGGCAGGCCAAGAGACCCAGTACTTC. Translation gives CASRKAIGQAGQETQYF.

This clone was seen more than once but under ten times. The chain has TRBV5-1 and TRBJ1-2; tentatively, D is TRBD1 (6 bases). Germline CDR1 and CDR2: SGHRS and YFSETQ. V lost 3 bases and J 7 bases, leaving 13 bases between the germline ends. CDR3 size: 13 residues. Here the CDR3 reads CASSSGGPSGYTF. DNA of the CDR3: TGCGCCAGCAGCTCGGGGGGGCCCTCTGGCTACACCTTC.

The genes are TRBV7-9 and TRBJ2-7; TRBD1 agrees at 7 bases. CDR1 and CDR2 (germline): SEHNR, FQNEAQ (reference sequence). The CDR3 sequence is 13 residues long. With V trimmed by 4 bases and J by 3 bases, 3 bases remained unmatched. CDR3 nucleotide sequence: TGTGCCAGCAGCTACCGGGACAGCTACGAGCAGTACTTC. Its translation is CASSYRDSYEQYF.

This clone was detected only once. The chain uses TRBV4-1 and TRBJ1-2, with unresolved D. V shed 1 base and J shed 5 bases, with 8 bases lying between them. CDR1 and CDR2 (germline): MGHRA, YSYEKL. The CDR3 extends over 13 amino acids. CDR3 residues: CASSQAYLYGYTF. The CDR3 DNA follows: TGCGCCAGCAGCCAAGCCTACCTTTATGGCTACACCTTC.

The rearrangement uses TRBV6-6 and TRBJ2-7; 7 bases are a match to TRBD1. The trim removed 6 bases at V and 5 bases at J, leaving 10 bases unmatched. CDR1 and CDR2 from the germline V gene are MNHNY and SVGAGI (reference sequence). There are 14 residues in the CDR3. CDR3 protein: CASSSGTAGHEQYF. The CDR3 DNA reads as TGTGCCAGCAGCAGTGGGACAGCTGGGCACGAGCAGTACTTC.

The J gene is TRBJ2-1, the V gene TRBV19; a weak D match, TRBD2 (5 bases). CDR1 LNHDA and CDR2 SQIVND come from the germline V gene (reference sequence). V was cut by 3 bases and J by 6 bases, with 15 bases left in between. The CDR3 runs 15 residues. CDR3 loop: CASSISGLAFNEQFF. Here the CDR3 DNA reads TGTGCCAGTAGTATCTCTGGGCTAGCCTTCAATGAGCAGTTCTTC.

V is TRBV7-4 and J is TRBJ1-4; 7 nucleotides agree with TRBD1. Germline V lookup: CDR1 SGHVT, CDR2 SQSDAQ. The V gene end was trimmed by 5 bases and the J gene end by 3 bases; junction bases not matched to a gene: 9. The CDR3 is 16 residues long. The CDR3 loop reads CASSPSSRGANEKLFF. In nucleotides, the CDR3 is TGTGCCAGCAGCCCTAGTTCCAGGGGGGCTAATGAAAAACTGTTTTTT.

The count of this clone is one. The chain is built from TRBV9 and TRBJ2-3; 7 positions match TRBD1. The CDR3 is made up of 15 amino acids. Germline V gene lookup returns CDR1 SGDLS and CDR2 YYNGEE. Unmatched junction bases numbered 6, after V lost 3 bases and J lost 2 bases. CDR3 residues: CASSDRQGPTDTQYF. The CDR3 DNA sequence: TGTGCCAGCAGCGACAGACAGGGCCCCACAGATACGCAGTATTTT.

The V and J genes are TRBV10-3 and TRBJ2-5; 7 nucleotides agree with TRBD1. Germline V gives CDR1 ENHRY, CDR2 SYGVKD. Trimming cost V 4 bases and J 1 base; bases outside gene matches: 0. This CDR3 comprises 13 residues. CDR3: CAISGDSQETQYF. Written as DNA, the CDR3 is TGTGCCATCAGTGGGGACAGCCAAGAGACCCAGTACTTC.

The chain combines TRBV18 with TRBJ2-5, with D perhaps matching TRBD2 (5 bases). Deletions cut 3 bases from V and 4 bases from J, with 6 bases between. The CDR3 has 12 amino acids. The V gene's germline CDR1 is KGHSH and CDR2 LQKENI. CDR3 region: CASSPGVETQYF. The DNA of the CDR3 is TGTGCCAGCTCACCGGGAGTAGAGACCCAGTACTTC.

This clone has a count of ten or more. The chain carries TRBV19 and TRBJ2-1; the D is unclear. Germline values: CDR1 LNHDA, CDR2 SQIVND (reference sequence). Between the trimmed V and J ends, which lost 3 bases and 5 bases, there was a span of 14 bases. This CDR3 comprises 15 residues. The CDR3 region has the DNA TGTGCCAGTAGTATCGCGGAGCTTGACCACAATGAGCAGTTCTTC. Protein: CASSIAELDHNEQFF.

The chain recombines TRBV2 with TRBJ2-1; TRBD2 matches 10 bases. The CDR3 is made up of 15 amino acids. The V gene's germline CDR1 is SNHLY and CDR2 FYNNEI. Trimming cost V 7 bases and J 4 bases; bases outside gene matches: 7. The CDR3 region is CASTGLAELYNEQFF. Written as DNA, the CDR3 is TGTGCCAGCACAGGACTAGCGGAGCTGTACAATGAGCAGTTCTTC.

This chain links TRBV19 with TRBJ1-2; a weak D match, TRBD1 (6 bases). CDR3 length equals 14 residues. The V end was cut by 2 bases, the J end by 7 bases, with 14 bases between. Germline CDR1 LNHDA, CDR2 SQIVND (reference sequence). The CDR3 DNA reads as TGTGCCAGTAGTATAACCCCAGGGGCTAGTGGCTACACCTTC. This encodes CASSITPGASGYTF.

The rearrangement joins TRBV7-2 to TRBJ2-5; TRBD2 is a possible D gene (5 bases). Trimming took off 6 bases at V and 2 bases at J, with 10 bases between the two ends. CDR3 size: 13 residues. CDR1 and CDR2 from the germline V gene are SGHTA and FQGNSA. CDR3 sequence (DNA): TGTGCCAGCAGTCTTAGCGTACAAGAGACCCAGTACTTC. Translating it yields CASSLSVQETQYF.

In nucleotides, the CDR3 is TGTGCCAGCAGCGTAGGGGTTTTGAGAGGTCTTGACTACAATGAGCAGTTCTTC. Amino acid sequence: CASSVGVLRGLDYNEQFF. The chain recombines TRBV9 with TRBJ2-1; D call uncertain. Germline CDR1 is SGDLS and CDR2 is YYNGEE. V gave up 0 bases and J gave up 3 bases, with 19 bases separating them. The CDR3 runs to 18 residues.

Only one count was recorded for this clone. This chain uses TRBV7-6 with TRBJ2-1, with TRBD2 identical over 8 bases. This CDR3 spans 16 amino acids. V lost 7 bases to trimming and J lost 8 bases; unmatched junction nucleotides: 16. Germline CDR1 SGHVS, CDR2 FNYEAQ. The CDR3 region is CASNFPGLEGPDEQFF. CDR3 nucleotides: TGTGCCAGCAACTTCCCGGGACTAGAGGGTCCCGATGAGCAGTTCTTC.

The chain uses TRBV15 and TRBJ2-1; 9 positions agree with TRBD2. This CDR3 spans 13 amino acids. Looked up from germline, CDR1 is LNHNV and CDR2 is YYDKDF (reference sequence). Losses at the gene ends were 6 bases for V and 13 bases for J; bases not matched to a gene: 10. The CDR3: CATSQKPGLAQFF. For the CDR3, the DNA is TGTGCCACCAGTCAGAAACCGGGACTAGCTCAGTTCTTC. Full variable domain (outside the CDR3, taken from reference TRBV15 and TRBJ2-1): DAMVIQNPRYQVTQFGKPVTLSCSQTLNHNVMYWYQQKSSQAPKLLFHYYDKDFNNEADTPDNFQSRRPNTSFCFLDIRSPGLGDTAMYLCATSQKPGLAQFFGPGTRLTVL.

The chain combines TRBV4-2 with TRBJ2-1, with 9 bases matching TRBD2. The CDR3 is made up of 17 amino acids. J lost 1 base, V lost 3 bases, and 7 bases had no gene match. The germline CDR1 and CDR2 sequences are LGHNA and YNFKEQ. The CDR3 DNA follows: TGTGCCAGCAGCCATGTTGCGGGAGGGGAGTCCTACAATGAGCAGTTCTTC. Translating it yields CASSHVAGGESYNEQFF.

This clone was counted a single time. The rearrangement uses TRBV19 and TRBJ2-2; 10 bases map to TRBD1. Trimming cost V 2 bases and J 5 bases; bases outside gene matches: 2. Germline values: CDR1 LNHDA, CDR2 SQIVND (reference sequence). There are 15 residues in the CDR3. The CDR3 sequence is CASSIQGQGTGELFF. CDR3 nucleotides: TGTGCCAGTAGTATACAGGGACAGGGGACCGGGGAGCTGTTTTTT.

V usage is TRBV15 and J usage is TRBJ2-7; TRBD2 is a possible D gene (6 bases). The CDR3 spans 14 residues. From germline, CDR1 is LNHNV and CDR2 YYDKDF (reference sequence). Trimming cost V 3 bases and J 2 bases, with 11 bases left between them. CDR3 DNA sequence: TGTGCCACCAGCAGGGAGGGACTGCCCTACGAGCAGTACTTC. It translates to CATSREGLPYEQYF. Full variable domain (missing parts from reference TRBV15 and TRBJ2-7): DAMVIQNPRYQVTQFGKPVTLSCSQTLNHNVMYWYQQKSSQAPKLLFHYYDKDFNNEADTPDNFQSRRPNTSFCFLDIRSPGLGDTAMYLCATSREGLPYEQYFGPGTRLTVT.

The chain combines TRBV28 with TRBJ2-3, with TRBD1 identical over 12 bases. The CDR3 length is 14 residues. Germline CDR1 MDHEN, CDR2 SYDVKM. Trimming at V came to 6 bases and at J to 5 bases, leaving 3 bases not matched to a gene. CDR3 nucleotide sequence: TGTGCCAGCAGGAGGGACAGGGGGCTAGATACGCAGTATTTT. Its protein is CASRRDRGLDTQYF.

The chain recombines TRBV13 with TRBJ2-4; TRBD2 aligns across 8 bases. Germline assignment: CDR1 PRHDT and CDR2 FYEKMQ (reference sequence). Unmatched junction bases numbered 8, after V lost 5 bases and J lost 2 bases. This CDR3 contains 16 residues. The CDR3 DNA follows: TGTGCCAGCAGCCATTACGGGGGGGGAACCAAAAACATTCAGTACTTC. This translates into CASSHYGGGTKNIQYF.

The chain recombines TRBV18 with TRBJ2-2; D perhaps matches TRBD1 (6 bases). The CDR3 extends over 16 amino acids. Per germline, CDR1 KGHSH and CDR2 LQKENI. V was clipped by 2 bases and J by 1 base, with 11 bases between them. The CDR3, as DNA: TGTGCCAGCTCACCAAACAGGGTCCTGAACACCGGGGAGCTGTTTTTT. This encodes CASSPNRVLNTGELFF.